The 25 T cell receptor beta chains reported below all come from one sample, sequenced in a study of shared clonotypes between healthy human individuals. TCRdb's copy holds only in-frame clones and misses some; the assay was immunoSEQ multiplex PCR. This table has 2 million to 2.5 million clones, less than 95% appearing once. Sequenced input: naive CD4+ T cells from PBMCs. Subset specified: CD45RA+ positively selected. The receptor set was obtained from a man aged 18 to 30 in good health. Some clones in this sample may be carry-over from other donors' samples.

The chain uses TRBV4-1 and TRBJ2-2; D is perhaps TRBD2 (5 bases). Trimming removed 6 bases at V and 6 bases at J, with 23 bases between. This CDR3 has 17 amino acids. Germline CDR1 MGHRA, CDR2 YSYEKL. As DNA, the CDR3 is TGCGCCAGCAGTTCACGCCAGCCAACCCGGCGGGCCGGGGAGCTGTTTTTT. Its protein is CASSSRQPTRRAGELFF.

The gene calls are TRBV4-2 and TRBJ1-3; 7 nucleotides align to TRBD1. Germline V gives CDR1 LGHNA, CDR2 YNFKEQ. Trimming at V came to 0 bases and at J to 3 bases, leaving 11 bases not matched to a gene. The CDR3 covers 18 residues. The CDR3 here is CASSQEGGLGPSGNTIYF. The CDR3 DNA sequence: TGTGCCAGCAGCCAAGAAGGGGGCCTGGGCCCGAGTGGAAACACCATATATTTT.

The chain combines TRBV7-2 with TRBJ2-7, with D possibly called TRBD1 or TRBD2 (6 bases each). V lost 1 base to trimming and J lost 4 bases, with 11 bases between them. From germline, CDR1 is SGHTA and CDR2 FQGNSA. There are 14 residues in the CDR3. The CDR3 loop is CASSLGRGRYEQYF. In DNA form, the CDR3 reads TGTGCCAGCAGCTTAGGTCGGGGGCGTTACGAGCAGTACTTC.

This clone appeared a single time. DNA for the CDR3: TGTGCCAGCAGCCAAGATGGAGGTAGCGGGAGAACCGGGGAGCTGTTTTTT. Protein: CASSQDGGSGRTGELFF. The gene calls are TRBV4-2 and TRBJ2-2, with 9 bases that match TRBD2. CDR3 length: 17 amino acids. With V trimmed by 0 bases and J by 5 bases, 7 bases remained unmatched. CDR1 LGHNA and CDR2 YNFKEQ come from the germline V gene.

The gene calls are TRBV5-1 and TRBJ2-1; D unresolved. V lost 1 base and J 7 bases, leaving 6 bases between the germline ends. Germline CDR1 reads SGHRS; CDR2 reads YFSETQ. The CDR3 loop spans 12 amino acids. CDR3 sequence: CASSLITNEQFF. For the CDR3, the DNA is TGCGCCAGCAGCTTGATAACAAATGAGCAGTTCTTC.

This rearrangement joins TRBV5-1 to TRBJ2-5; 12 bases fit TRBD2. Germline assignment: CDR1 SGHRS and CDR2 YFSETQ. V lost 10 bases to trimming and J lost 4 bases; unmatched junction nucleotides: 17. This CDR3 has 17 amino acids. CDR3 DNA sequence: TGCGCCTCACTAGTGGGACTAGCGGGCCCTGGGGCAGAGACCCAGTACTTC. It encodes CASLVGLAGPGAETQYF.

This clone was found once. The same CDR3 can be traced to other DNA sequences in this sample. The V call is TRBV20-1, the J call TRBJ2-1; a possible D gene is TRBD2 (5 bases). The CDR3 is 11 amino acids. Germline V lookup: CDR1 DFQATT, CDR2 SNEGSKA (reference sequence). Trimming left V 4 bases short and J 12 bases short, with 13 bases between. The CDR3 DNA reads TGCAGTGCTACCAGAGAGGGCGGGCAGTTCTTC. It encodes CSATREGGQFF.

CDR3 sequence (DNA): TGTGCCAGCAGCTTAGAAGCACAGCCCCAGCATTTT. Translation: CASSLEAQPQHF. The genes are TRBV7-9 and TRBJ1-5; D uncertain. CDR1 and CDR2 from the germline V gene are SEHNR and FQNEAQ (reference sequence). With 1 base removed from V and 7 bases from J, the gap between germline ends came to 5 bases. This CDR3 is built from 12 residues.

This sequence joins TRBV6-5 and TRBJ2-7, with 12 bases that match TRBD1. J lost 6 bases, V lost 1 base, and 4 bases had no gene match. The CDR3 spans 15 residues. CDR1 and CDR2 from the germline V gene are MNHEY and SVGAGI. The CDR3, as DNA: TGTGCCAGCAGTTACTTCGGGACAGGGGGCCCCGAGCAGTACTTC. Translating gives CASSYFGTGGPEQYF.

The CDR3 DNA reads as TGTGCCAGCAGCCAACGAGCGATGTGGTACAATGAGCAGTTCTTC. Translated, it gives CASSQRAMWYNEQFF. The V call is TRBV14, the J call TRBJ2-1; no firm D call. Trimming shortened V by 2 bases and J by 4 bases, and 12 bases separated the two germline ends. CDR3 size: 15 residues. Germline V gene data show CDR1 as SGHDN and CDR2 as FVKESK.

The V call is TRBV7-2, the J call TRBJ2-7; D is unclear. In germline, CDR1 is SGHTA, CDR2 FQGNSA. V gave up 2 bases and J gave up 3 bases, with 8 bases separating them. This CDR3 comprises 13 residues. This chain's CDR3 is CASSLRLGYEQYF. DNA of the CDR3: TGTGCCAGCAGCTTAAGGCTCGGCTACGAGCAGTACTTC.

The chain links TRBV5-4 to TRBJ2-5; the D gene is possibly TRBD2 (5 bases). The germline gives CDR1 SGHNT, CDR2 YYREEE (reference sequence). V was clipped by 4 bases and J by 9 bases, with 13 bases between them. This CDR3 has 12 amino acids. The CDR3 DNA reads as TGTGCCAGCAGCCTTACCGCCGGGGCCCAGTACTTC. It translates to CASSLTAGAQYF.

This chain links TRBV7-2 with TRBJ2-3; no clear D gene. The CDR3 is made up of 14 amino acids. Trimming removed 5 bases at V and 4 bases at J, with 13 bases between. Germline CDR1 and CDR2: SGHTA and FQGNSA. CDR3 sequence reads: CASSRTPRPDTQYF. CDR3 coding DNA: TGTGCCAGCAGCCGGACCCCCCGACCAGATACGCAGTATTTT.

This chain joins TRBV29-1 and TRBJ2-2, with no clear D. The V end lost 6 bases, the J end lost 0 bases, and 11 bases lay between the germline ends. The V gene's germline CDR1 is SQVTM and CDR2 ANQGSEA. The CDR3 spans 14 residues. The CDR3 is CSVAGSANTGELFF. CDR3 sequence (DNA): TGCAGCGTGGCCGGTTCAGCGAACACCGGGGAGCTGTTTTTT.

The table lists this clone with a count of one. This sample includes further DNA sequences coding for the same CDR3. The chain carries TRBV6-1 and TRBJ2-7; D gene uncertain. Trimming left V 2 bases short and J 7 bases short, with 6 bases between. The length of the CDR3 is 11 residues. Germline V CDR1 and CDR2: MNHNS, SASEGT. This CDR3 reads CASSEFGEQYF. CDR3 nucleotide sequence: TGTGCCAGCAGTGAATTTGGAGAGCAGTACTTC.

The rearrangement links TRBV5-1 to TRBJ2-3, with D perhaps TRBD2 (7 bases). Trimming left V 3 bases short and J 3 bases short, with 17 bases between. Germline V gene lookup returns CDR1 SGHRS and CDR2 YFSETQ. The CDR3 runs 16 residues. The CDR3 reads CASSSVGRGDTDTQYF. In nucleotides, the CDR3 is TGCGCCAGCAGCTCCGTGGGGAGGGGGGATACAGATACGCAGTATTTT.

The genes are TRBV10-3 and TRBJ2-1, with 7 bases identical to TRBD2. CDR1 ENHRY and CDR2 SYGVKD come from the germline V gene. The V and J ends lost 3 bases and 8 bases, in that order; junction bases with no gene match: 7. The CDR3 runs to 14 residues. The CDR3 DNA sequence: TGTGCCATCAGTGAACTAGCGCGGGTCGATGAGCAGTTCTTC. Amino acids: CAISELARVDEQFF.

The gene calls are TRBV6-4 and TRBJ2-1; 9 bases are shared with TRBD2. This CDR3 has 17 residues. V was clipped by 5 bases and J by 4 bases; unmatched bases: 12. CDR1 MRHNA and CDR2 SNTAGT come from the germline V gene. CDR3 residues: CASSQLGSSGSYNEQFF. CDR3 nucleotide sequence: TGTGCCAGCAGTCAACTCGGCAGTAGCGGGAGTTACAATGAGCAGTTCTTC.

The V gene is TRBV19, the J gene TRBJ1-1, with 8 bases that match TRBD1. The germline gives CDR1 LNHDA, CDR2 SQIVND (reference sequence). V lost 6 bases to trimming and J lost 11 bases; unmatched junction nucleotides: 8. This CDR3 region has 12 residues. The CDR3 spells CASRLQGAKAFF. The DNA for the CDR3 is TGTGCCAGTAGGCTTCAGGGGGCGAAGGCTTTCTTT.

This clone was found a few times. CDR3: CASSTDRGNTEAFF. CDR3 nucleotides: TGTGCCAGCTCAACGGACAGGGGGAACACTGAAGCTTTCTTT. This rearrangement joins TRBV18 to TRBJ1-1; 9 bases are shared with TRBD1. The trim removed 5 bases at V and 1 base at J, leaving 2 bases unmatched. The CDR3 covers 14 residues. CDR1 is KGHSH and CDR2 is LQKENI in the germline V gene.

The chain has TRBV5-6 and TRBJ2-1; D not certain. The V end lost 2 bases, the J end lost 7 bases, and 13 bases lay between the germline ends. The CDR3 is 14 residues long. In germline, CDR1 is SGHDT, CDR2 YYEEEE. The CDR3 sequence is CASSLLGKINEQFF. As DNA, the CDR3 is TGTGCCAGCAGCTTATTGGGAAAAATTAATGAGCAGTTCTTC.

The chain couples TRBV30 to TRBJ2-5, with 7 nucleotides matching TRBD1. The germline gives CDR1 GTSNPN, CDR2 SVGIG (reference sequence). CDR3 length equals 15 residues. J gave up 5 bases and V 3 bases, and 12 bases lay outside the gene matches. CDR3 nucleotides: TGTGCCTGGAGCCCACAGTGGGGCAGGGGGGAGACCCAGTACTTC. Its translation: CAWSPQWGRGETQYF.

This chain joins TRBV5-5 and TRBJ1-2; tentatively, D is TRBD1 (5 bases). The CDR3 spans 14 residues. CDR1 is SGHKS and CDR2 is YYEKEE in the germline V gene (reference sequence). V was trimmed by 0 bases and J by 5 bases, leaving 11 bases between them. The CDR3 DNA reads as TGTGCCAGCAGCTTGGCCTCAGGGCTTTATGGCTACACCTTC. Amino acid sequence: CASSLASGLYGYTF.

The gene calls are TRBV2 and TRBJ2-7; 7 nucleotides align to TRBD1. V gave up 7 bases and J gave up 0 bases; unmatched junction bases: 9. CDR3 length equals 15 residues. Germline assignment: CDR1 SNHLY and CDR2 FYNNEI. The CDR3: CASTWMDRLSYEQYF. The DNA for the CDR3 is TGTGCCAGCACGTGGATGGACAGGCTCTCCTACGAGCAGTACTTC.

The chain combines TRBV11-3 with TRBJ2-1; D is unresolved. CDR1 is SGHNT and CDR2 is YENEEA in the germline V gene. V lost 1 base to trimming and J lost 0 bases, with 16 bases between them. The CDR3 spans 18 residues. The CDR3 DNA reads TGTGCCAGCAGCTTAGGTAGTTGGGATTCGAGCTCCTACAATGAGCAGTTCTTC. Its protein is CASSLGSWDSSSYNEQFF.